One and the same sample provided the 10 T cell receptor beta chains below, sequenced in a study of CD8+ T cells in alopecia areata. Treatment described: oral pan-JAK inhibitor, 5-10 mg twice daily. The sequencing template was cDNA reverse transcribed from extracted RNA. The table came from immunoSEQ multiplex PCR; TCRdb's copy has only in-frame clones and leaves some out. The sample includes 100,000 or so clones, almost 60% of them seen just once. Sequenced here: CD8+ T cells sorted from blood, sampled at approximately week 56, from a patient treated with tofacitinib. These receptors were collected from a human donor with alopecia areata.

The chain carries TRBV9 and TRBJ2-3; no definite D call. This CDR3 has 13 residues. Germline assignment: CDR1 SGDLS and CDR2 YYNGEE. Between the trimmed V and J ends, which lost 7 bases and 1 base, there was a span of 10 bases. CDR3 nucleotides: TGTGCCAGCTCCAGGTACGGCACAGATACGCAGTATTTT. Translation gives CASSRYGTDTQYF.

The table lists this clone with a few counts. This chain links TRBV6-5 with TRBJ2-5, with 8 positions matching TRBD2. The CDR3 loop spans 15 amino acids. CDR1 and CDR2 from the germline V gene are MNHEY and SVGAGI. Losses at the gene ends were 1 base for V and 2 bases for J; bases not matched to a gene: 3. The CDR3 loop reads CASSYWRGDQETQYF. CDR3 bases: TGTGCCAGCAGTTACTGGCGGGGGGATCAAGAGACCCAGTACTTC.

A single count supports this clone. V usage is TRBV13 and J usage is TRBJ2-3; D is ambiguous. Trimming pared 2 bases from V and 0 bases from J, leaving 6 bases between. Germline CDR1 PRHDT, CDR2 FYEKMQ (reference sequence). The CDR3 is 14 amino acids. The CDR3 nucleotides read TGTGCCAGCAGCTTAACAACTAGCACAGATACGCAGTATTTT. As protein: CASSLTTSTDTQYF.

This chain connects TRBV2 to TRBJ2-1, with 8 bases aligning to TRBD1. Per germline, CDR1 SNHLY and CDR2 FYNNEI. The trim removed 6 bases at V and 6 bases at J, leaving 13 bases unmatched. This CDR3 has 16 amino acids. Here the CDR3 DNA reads TGTGCCAGCAGCGAAAGGACAGGGTGGCCTGGCAATGAGCAGTTCTTC. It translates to CASSERTGWPGNEQFF.

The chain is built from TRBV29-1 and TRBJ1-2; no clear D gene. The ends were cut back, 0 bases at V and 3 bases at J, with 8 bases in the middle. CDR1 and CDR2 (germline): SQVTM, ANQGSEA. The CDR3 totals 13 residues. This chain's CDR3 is CSVEDNRDYGYTF. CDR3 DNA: TGCAGCGTTGAAGATAACAGAGACTATGGCTACACCTTC.

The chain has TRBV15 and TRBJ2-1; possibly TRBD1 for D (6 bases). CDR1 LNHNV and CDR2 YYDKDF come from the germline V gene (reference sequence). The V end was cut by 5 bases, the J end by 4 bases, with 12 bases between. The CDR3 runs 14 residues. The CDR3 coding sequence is TGTGCCACCAGCCTAATCCAGGGGTACAATGAGCAGTTCTTC. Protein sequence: CATSLIQGYNEQFF. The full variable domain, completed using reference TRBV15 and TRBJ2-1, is DAMVIQNPRYQVTQFGKPVTLSCSQTLNHNVMYWYQQKSSQAPKLLFHYYDKDFNNEADTPDNFQSRRPNTSFCFLDIRSPGLGDTAMYLCATSLIQGYNEQFFGPGTRLTVL.

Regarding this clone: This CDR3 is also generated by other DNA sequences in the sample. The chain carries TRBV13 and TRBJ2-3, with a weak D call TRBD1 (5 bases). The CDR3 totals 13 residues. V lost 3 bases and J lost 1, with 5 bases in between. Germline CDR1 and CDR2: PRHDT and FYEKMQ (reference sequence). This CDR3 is CASSLGRTDTQYF. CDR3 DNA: TGTGCCAGCAGCTTGGGGCGCACAGATACGCAGTATTTT. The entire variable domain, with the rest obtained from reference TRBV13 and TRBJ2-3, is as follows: AAGVIQSPRHLIKEKRETATLKCYPIPRHDTVYWYQQGPGQDPQFLISFYEKMQSDKGSIPDRFSAQQFSDYHSELNMSSLELGDSALYFCASSLGRTDTQYFGPGTRLTVL.

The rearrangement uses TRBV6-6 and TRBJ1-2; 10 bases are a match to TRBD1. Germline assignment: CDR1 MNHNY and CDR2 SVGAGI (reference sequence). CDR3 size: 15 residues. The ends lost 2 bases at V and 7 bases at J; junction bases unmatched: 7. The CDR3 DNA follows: TGTGCCAGCAGTTACCCGAGACAGGGGGCGCCTGGCTACACCTTC. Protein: CASSYPRQGAPGYTF.

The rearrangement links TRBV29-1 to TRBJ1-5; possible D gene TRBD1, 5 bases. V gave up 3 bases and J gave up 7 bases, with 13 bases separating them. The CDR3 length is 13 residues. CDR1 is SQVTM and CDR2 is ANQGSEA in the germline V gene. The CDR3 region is CSVDGGGGQPQHF. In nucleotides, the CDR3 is TGCAGCGTTGATGGGGGAGGAGGACAGCCCCAGCATTTT.

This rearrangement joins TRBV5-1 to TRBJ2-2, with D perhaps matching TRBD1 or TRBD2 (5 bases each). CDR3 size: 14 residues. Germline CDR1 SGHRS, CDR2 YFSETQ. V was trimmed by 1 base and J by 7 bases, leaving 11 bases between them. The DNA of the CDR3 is TGCGCCAGCAGCTTGCGTGGGACGAACGGGGAGCTGTTTTTT. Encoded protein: CASSLRGTNGELFF.